The clone carrying this T cell receptor beta chain was seen a few times. This entry is derived from a study of tumor-infiltrating lymphocytes in oesophageal squamous cell carcinoma. CDR1 and CDR2 from the germline V gene are ENHRY and SYGVKD. The CDR3 totals 13 residues. TCRdb independently ran MiXCR on the PCR reads; one entry per CDR3 protein. The sample has 15,000 to 20,000 distinct CDR3 sequences, about 42% seen once. Sequenced material: normal esophageal tissue next to the tumor. This TCR was recovered from a female donor with esophageal squamous cell carcinoma. The chain recombines TRBV10-3 with TRBJ2-6, with 8 nucleotides matching TRBD1. The DNA end is a closer match to TRBJ2-7, so the J assignment may be wrong. This chain's CDR3 is CAIRATGAYEQYF. The CDR3 nucleotides are TGTGCCATCAGGGCGACAGGGGCCTACGAGCAGTACTTC.